The 18 T cell receptor beta chains listed next were all sequenced from one sample in a study of T cell responses to AZD1222 COVID-19 vaccine. TCRdb keeps only in-frame clones here, not all; method: immunoSEQ multiplex PCR. The sample yields about 150,000 clones, 80% to 95% seen once. Material: peripheral blood, obtained 28 days after the second AZD1222 dose. The receptor source for this set is an adult who received the AZD1222 COVID-19 vaccine.

The chain has TRBV29-1 and TRBJ1-4; perhaps TRBD1 as D (6 bases). Germline CDR1 and CDR2: SQVTM and ANQGSEA. V lost 7 bases and J 3 bases, leaving 18 bases between the germline ends. This CDR3 contains 15 residues. CDR3 sequence reads: CSALRMGGSNEKLFF. In DNA, the CDR3 is TGCAGCGCCCTAAGAATGGGGGGCTCTAATGAAAAACTGTTTTTT.

The chain couples TRBV18 to TRBJ2-2; 9 bases fit TRBD2. With 2 bases clipped from V and 1 base from J, the junction kept 11 bases outside the gene matches. The CDR3 runs to 19 residues. CDR1 and CDR2 (germline): KGHSH, LQKENI. The CDR3 DNA is TGTGCCAGCTCACCAGCGCGACTAGCGGCGATGGTGAACACCGGGGAGCTGTTTTTT. It yields the protein CASSPARLAAMVNTGELFF.

The rearrangement links TRBV4-2 to TRBJ2-7; 10 bases agree with TRBD1. The CDR3 is made up of 15 amino acids. Germline values: CDR1 LGHNA, CDR2 YNFKEQ. The V gene end was trimmed by 3 bases and the J gene end by 3 bases; junction bases not matched to a gene: 5. CDR3 DNA: TGTGCCAGCAGCCAGACAAGGGACAGGGGCTACGAGCAGTACTTC. The encoded protein is CASSQTRDRGYEQYF.

The V gene is TRBV7-9, the J gene TRBJ1-2, with D unresolved. Trimming shortened V by 3 bases and J by 7 bases, and 9 bases separated the two germline ends. This CDR3 is 12 amino acids long. From germline, CDR1 is SEHNR and CDR2 FQNEAQ (reference sequence). CDR3 residues: CASSFDTAGYTF. DNA for the CDR3: TGTGCCAGCAGCTTCGACACGGCTGGCTACACCTTC. Looking up the rest from reference TRBV7-9 and TRBJ1-2 gives the full variable domain: DTGVSQNPRHKITKRGQNVTFRCDPISEHNRLYWYRQTLGQGPEFLTYFQNEAQLEKSRLLSDRFSAERPKGSFSTLEIQRTEQGDSAMYLCASSFDTAGYTFGSGTRLTVV.

The chain carries TRBV7-6 and TRBJ2-2; tentatively, D is TRBD2 (5 bases). Germline V CDR1 and CDR2: SGHVS, FNYEAQ. Trimming shortened V by 5 bases and J by 2 bases, and 12 bases separated the two germline ends. The CDR3 sequence is 15 residues long. The CDR3 here is CASSRSAGNTGELFF. Here the CDR3 DNA reads TGTGCCAGCAGCCGTAGTGCGGGTAACACCGGGGAGCTGTTTTTT.

The V call is TRBV9, the J call TRBJ1-1; TRBD1 aligns across 12 bases. V lost 0 bases and J lost 6; bases outside the gene matches: 3. Per germline, CDR1 SGDLS and CDR2 YYNGEE. CDR3 length equals 15 residues. The CDR3 here is CASSVVGQGASEAFF. In nucleotides, the CDR3 is TGTGCCAGCAGCGTAGTGGGACAGGGGGCCTCTGAAGCTTTCTTT.

This sequence joins TRBV19 and TRBJ2-7; D is undetermined. The CDR3 consists of 14 residues. Looked up from germline, CDR1 is LNHDA and CDR2 is SQIVND (reference sequence). The V end lost 3 bases, the J end lost 0 bases, and 9 bases lay between the germline ends. The CDR3: CASSIRLDSYEQYF. CDR3 nucleotide sequence: TGTGCCAGTAGTATCCGGCTAGACTCCTACGAGCAGTACTTC.

Note on this clone: Different DNA sequences within this sample yield the same CDR3. This chain links TRBV4-1 with TRBJ1-2; unclear D gene. The ends were cut back, 0 bases at V and 5 bases at J, with 7 bases in the middle. Germline V gene data show CDR1 as MGHRA and CDR2 as YSYEKL. The CDR3 spans 13 residues. Here the CDR3 reads CASSQDRDYGYTF. The CDR3 nucleotides read TGCGCCAGCAGCCAAGACCGAGATTATGGCTACACCTTC.

J is TRBJ1-6 and V is TRBV10-3, with D hard to call. Per germline, CDR1 ENHRY and CDR2 SYGVKD. Trimming left V 7 bases short and J 6 bases short, with 10 bases between. CDR3 length: 13 residues. The CDR3 is CAIMAGGNSPLHF. Here the CDR3 DNA reads TGTGCCATCATGGCAGGTGGTAATTCACCCCTCCACTTT.

This sequence joins TRBV21-1 and TRBJ2-5; TRBD1 is the table's D call and was not checked against the DNA. TRBV21-1 is labeled a pseudogene. This CDR3 comprises 18 residues. The CDR3 DNA sequence: TGTGCCAGCCCCCTCATAAAGACAGGGGGAAAATCCCAAGAGACCCAGTACTTC. This codes for CASPLIKTGGKSQETQYF.

The rearrangement links TRBV11-2 to TRBJ2-1; D is tentatively TRBD1 or TRBD2 (6 bases each). Germline-derived CDR1 and CDR2 are SGHAT and FQNNGV. Trimming cost V 2 bases and J 4 bases, with 21 bases left between them. This CDR3 has 18 residues. CDR3 DNA sequence: TGTGCCAGCAGCTTAAAAGGTCGAGGAGGGACATCGTACAATGAGCAGTTCTTC. It is translated as CASSLKGRGGTSYNEQFF.

This sequence joins TRBV3-1 (or the pseudogene TRBV3-2) and TRBJ1-2, with no clear D. Trimming took off 0 bases at V and 8 bases at J, with 19 bases between the two ends. The CDR3 spans 16 residues. The germline CDR1 and CDR2 sequences are LGHDT and YNNKEL (reference sequence). The CDR3 protein is CASSQDLGIAMEGYTF. The CDR3 nucleotides are TGTGCCAGCAGCCAAGATCTCGGGATTGCTATGGAGGGCTACACCTTC.

The chain joins TRBV3-1 (or the pseudogene TRBV3-2) to TRBJ1-2, with 11 bases fitting TRBD1. The CDR3 has 17 amino acids. CDR1 is LGHDT, CDR2 YNNKEL, per germline (reference sequence). J lost 3 bases, V lost 2 bases, and 8 bases had no gene match. The CDR3 DNA reads as TGTGCCAGCAGCCAAATCATCAGGACAGGGGGCCACTATGGCTACACCTTC. Translated, it gives CASSQIIRTGGHYGYTF.

The V gene is TRBV7-8, the J gene TRBJ2-3; no reliable D call. V was shortened by 5 bases and J by 0 bases, with 15 bases between the two germline ends. Germline V CDR1 and CDR2: SGHVS, FQNEAQ. There are 16 residues in the CDR3. CDR3 residues: CASSHRGSASTDTQYF. DNA for the CDR3: TGTGCCAGCAGCCATCGTGGCAGCGCTAGCACAGATACGCAGTATTTT.

This clone was seen once. The J gene is TRBJ2-1, the V gene TRBV15; 11 bases map to TRBD1. Germline loops: CDR1 LNHNV, CDR2 YYDKDF (reference sequence). The CDR3 sequence is 17 residues long. Germline trimming cut 0 bases from V and 4 bases from J; bases unmatched to any gene: 5. The CDR3 nucleotides read TGTGCCACCAGCAGAGAGTTAAGGGACAGGGGGTACAATGAGCAGTTCTTC. Translated: CATSRELRDRGYNEQFF.

The chain recombines TRBV7-2 with TRBJ2-3, with TRBD2 matching 13 bases. Trimming removed 11 bases from V and 4 bases from J; junction bases left unmatched: 12. Per the germline V gene, CDR1 is SGHTA and CDR2 is FQGNSA. CDR3 length: 16 amino acids. For the CDR3, the DNA is TGTGCCTCGCACGGACTAGCGGGAGAGCCCCCAGATACGCAGTATTTT. Translation: CASHGLAGEPPDTQYF.

The chain has TRBV19 and TRBJ1-3; weak D call: TRBD1 (5 bases). From germline, CDR1 is LNHDA and CDR2 SQIVND (reference sequence). The V end was cut by 5 bases, the J end by 0 bases, with 14 bases between. CDR3 length: 16 amino acids. CDR3 in DNA: TGTGCCAGTAGTCCCATGGGGCGGACCTCTGGAAACACCATATATTTT. Residues: CASSPMGRTSGNTIYF.

The chain employs TRBV7-9 and TRBJ1-3; TRBD1 is a possible D gene (5 bases). V was pared by 0 bases and J by 0 bases, with 12 bases between. Per the germline V gene, CDR1 is SEHNR and CDR2 is FQNEAQ (reference sequence). The CDR3 loop spans 17 amino acids. In nucleotides, the CDR3 is TGTGCCAGCAGCTTAGCCCAGGGTCTTCTCTCTGGAAACACCATATATTTT. Translated: CASSLAQGLLSGNTIYF.